Below, 2 T cell receptor beta chains from the same sample are listed, as sequenced in a study of blood T cell repertoires in COVID-19. Only in-frame clones appear in the TCRdb table, and some are missing; sequencing was by immunoSEQ multiplex PCR. In the table there are 300,000 to 350,000 clones, about 93% of which are singletons. The specimen sequenced was peripheral blood. All receptors come from a woman in her twenties or thirties with COVID-19, enrolled during active disease.

A note on this clone: The sample carries other DNA sequences with the same CDR3. The genes are TRBV30 and TRBJ1-3; perhaps TRBD1 as D (5 bases). This CDR3 has 15 residues. The V end lost 3 bases, the J end lost 4 bases, and 16 bases lay between the germline ends. CDR1 and CDR2 from the germline V gene are GTSNPN and SVGIG (reference sequence). In DNA, the CDR3 is TGTGCCTGGAGAAGAGGACAAAGTTCAGGAAACACCATATATTTT. Amino acid sequence: CAWRRGQSSGNTIYF.

The rearrangement links TRBV2 to TRBJ2-1, with D uncertain. V was trimmed by 6 bases and J by 5 bases, leaving 11 bases between them. Germline V gives CDR1 SNHLY, CDR2 FYNNEI. This CDR3 is 13 amino acids long. The CDR3 DNA is TGTGCCAGCAGGGCAAGAGCGCACAATGAGCAGTTCTTC. Its protein is CASRARAHNEQFF.